This T cell receptor beta chain was observed in a study of blood T cell repertoires in COVID-19. Background on the study: Italy, Spain and the United States were the sources of the convalescent and acute COVID-19 samples. Sources were T cells, B-cell-depleted T cells, or PBMCs; the material itself was cDNA or gDNA.

In the source study's methods: For nucleated cells, counts were estimated from reference gene primer amplification. Using immunoSEQ multiplex PCR, the repertoire was profiled, and TCRdb retains in-frame clones only, with some absent. V, J and clone size were drawn from that table, and D and trimming were deduced from the DNA. The sample shows around 65,000 clones, 70% to 90% of them seen only once. The J segment lost 8 bases and the V segment lost 1 base, leaving 13 bases of the junction unmatched. Germline CDR1 MDHEN, CDR2 SYDVKM. This CDR3 contains 17 residues. The chain recombines TRBV28 with TRBJ1-4, with 7 bases aligning to TRBD1. This sequence originates from a human donor in a cohort sampled during active COVID-19. The sequenced sample consisted of peripheral blood. The CDR3 is CASSLYFSGQLGEKLFF. DNA for the CDR3: TGTGCCAGCAGTTTATATTTTTCGGGACAGCTGGGAGAAAAACTGTTTTTT.